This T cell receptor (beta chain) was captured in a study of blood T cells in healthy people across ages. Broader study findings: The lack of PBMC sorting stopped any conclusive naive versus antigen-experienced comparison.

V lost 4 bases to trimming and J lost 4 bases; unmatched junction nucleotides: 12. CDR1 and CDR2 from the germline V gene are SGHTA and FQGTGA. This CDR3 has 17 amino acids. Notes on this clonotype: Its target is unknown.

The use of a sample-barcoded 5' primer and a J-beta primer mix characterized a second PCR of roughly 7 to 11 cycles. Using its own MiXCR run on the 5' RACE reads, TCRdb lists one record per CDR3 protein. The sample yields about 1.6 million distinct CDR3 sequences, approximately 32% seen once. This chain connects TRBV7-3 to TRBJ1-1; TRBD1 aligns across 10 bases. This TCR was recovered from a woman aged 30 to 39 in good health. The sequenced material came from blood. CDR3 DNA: TGTGCCAGCAGCTCACAGGGGACAGGGGCCTTCGGCACTGAAGCTTTCTTT. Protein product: CASSSQGTGAFGTEAFF.